This TCR beta chain was documented in a study of beta chain features in type 1 diabetes. Study results and caveats: Among all four CD4+ subsets, Type 1 diabetes patients had TCRB CDR3s that were moderately but significantly shorter. There were fewer insertions and more deletions at the VDJ junctions of type 1 diabetes patients. For cells with high TCR expression, cDNA sequencing could yield over-representation.

Note on this clone: The antigen is unknown.

The CDR3 sequence is 13 residues long. The germline V gene encodes CDR1 GTSNPN and CDR2 SVGIG (reference sequence). Trimming shortened V by 3 bases and J by 9 bases, and 17 bases separated the two germline ends. Purity above 95% was achieved in all sorted populations. As every portion of the isolated RNA was reverse transcribed, the sequencing read expressed TCRB transcripts. TCRdb keeps only in-frame clones here, not all; method: immunoSEQ multiplex PCR. The sample includes 350,000 or so clones, 15% to 20% of them seen just once. V gene TRBV30 combines with J gene TRBJ1-2, with unresolved D. This TCR came from a woman aged 18-29 years in good health. The source material was naive CD4+ T cells from blood. CDR3 coding DNA: TGTGCCTGGAGCGGAGACCGGCTAATTAGCTACACCTTC. This encodes CAWSGDRLISYTF.